The T cell receptor (beta chain) under discussion was sequenced for a study of cytomegalovirus exposure and HLA in healthy donors. General study results and limits: Subsequent analysis found a tendency for first-cohort TCR clusters to co-occur within the 95 to 150 validation repertoires. Investigators reported 164 TCR beta chains as tied to cytomegalovirus.

The CDR3 has 12 amino acids. CDR1 is SGHVS and CDR2 is FNYEAQ in the germline V gene. Trimming cost V 4 bases and J 8 bases, with 11 bases left between them. A word on this clone: As yet, its antigen is unknown.

Sequencing was performed with immunoSEQ multiplex PCR; in TCRdb, only in-frame clones are kept and a portion is missing. The sample lists around 140,000 clones, roughly 89% occurring once. The sequencing input was PBMCs. This receptor was taken from a woman between 18 and 29 years old in good health and CMV-seronegative. V usage is TRBV7-6 and J usage is TRBJ1-2; tentative D call: TRBD1 (5 bases). In nucleotides, the CDR3 is TGTGCCAGCAGCTCGCGACAGAGGGGCTACACCTTC. It translates to CASSSRQRGYTF.